This T cell receptor (beta chain) appears in the sequencing data of a study of response to subunit inactivated influenza vaccine. TCRdb independently ran MiXCR on the RT-PCR reads; one entry per CDR3 protein. Altogether around 520,000 distinct CDR3 sequences are present, about 25% being singletons, with the ten largest covering 1.5% to 2%. With 5 bases clipped from V and 9 bases from J, the junction kept 12 bases outside the gene matches. From germline, CDR1 is SGHTA and CDR2 FQGTGA. The length of the CDR3 is 16 residues. This specimen was CD4+ T cells sorted from PBMCs, taken roughly 5 days after vaccination. The chain has TRBV7-3 and TRBJ2-1; 11 nucleotides align to TRBD1. The receptor was derived from a man over 45 who received an inactivated influenza vaccine. The CDR3, as DNA: TGTGCCAGCAGCCCACGGACAGGGGGCGCTTGGGGTGAGCAGTTCTTC. Amino acids: CASSPRTGGAWGEQFF.